The present T cell receptor (beta chain) was sequenced within a study of tumor-infiltrating lymphocytes in primary liver carcinoma. At the level of the study: The patient population consisted of men and women between 30 and 69 years of age.

This CDR3 spans 13 amino acids. Germline V gene sequence: CDR1 LNHDA, CDR2 SQIVND (reference sequence). Study-wide results and caveats: Tumor-adjacent and tumor-blood pairs displayed less overlap than did pairs of tumor regions. Blood fell significantly below tumors in its top-250-clone fraction (p = 0.039).

TCR beta cDNA was prepared out of about 530 ng total RNA by means of a constant-region primer. TCR beta libraries came from three nested multiplex PCR rounds using slightly modified ARM-PCR. A C-beta reverse primer and TRBV1-TRBV30 forward primers served in each of the first two PCR rounds, at around 10 cycles apiece. TCRdb processed the multiplex PCR reads anew with MiXCR; each CDR3 protein has one entry. The sample carries nearly 200,000 distinct CDR3 sequences, about 65% recorded once. For this clonotype: What it binds is not known. At one of its ends the junction is not consistent with the germline gene, which may arise from a read error.

Germline DNA was extracted too, while blood RNA derived from unsorted whole blood. This TCR derives from an older woman with primary liver carcinoma and hepatitis B virus infection. Sequenced: peripheral blood. The chain recombines TRBV19 with TRBJ1-1; tentatively, D is TRBD1 (5 bases). The CDR3 spells CTSSIIGGTEAFF. CDR3 nucleotide sequence: TGTACCAGTAGTATTATCGGGGGGACTGAAGCTTTCTTT.